This T cell receptor (beta chain) appears in the sequencing data of a study of cytomegalovirus exposure and HLA in healthy donors. The PCR contained 60 Vbeta and 13 Jbeta primers. Method: immunoSEQ multiplex PCR; TCRdb's copy keeps in-frame clones and lacks some. This table has roughly 120,000 clones, around three quarters appearing once. The CDR3 sequence is 13 residues long. V was shortened by 9 bases and J by 1 base, with 12 bases between the two germline ends. Germline V gene lookup returns CDR1 SNHLY and CDR2 FYNNEI. This clone showed up just a few times. The source material was PBMCs. The V call is TRBV2, the J call TRBJ1-1; TRBD1 might be the D (5 bases). The sequence was obtained from a man aged 30 to 39 in good health and CMV-seropositive. The CDR3 loop reads CASVTGQNTEAFF. Written as DNA, the CDR3 is TGTGCCAGTGTAACAGGCCAGAACACTGAAGCTTTCTTT.